Each of the 9 T cell receptor beta chains below was sequenced from the same sample in a study of beta chain features in type 1 diabetes. The entirety of the isolated RNA underwent reverse transcription, so expressed TCRB transcripts were sequenced. Sequenced by immunoSEQ multiplex PCR; TCRdb stores in-frame clones only, minus some. Seen here are 250,000 or so clones, around 68% observed once, and the top ten hold approximately 0.05%. Sequenced material: naive CD4+ T cells from blood. These receptors came from a man aged 25-45 years in good health.

CDR3 coding DNA: TGCAGCGTCGAAAGGGACACCCTACAAGAGACCCAGTACTTC. This sequence encodes CSVERDTLQETQYF. The gene calls are TRBV29-1 and TRBJ2-5, with a weak D call TRBD1 (6 bases). CDR3 length: 14 amino acids. Trimming pared 6 bases from V and 2 bases from J, leaving 16 bases between. The germline V gene encodes CDR1 SQVTM and CDR2 ANQGSEA.

The CDR3 DNA reads as TGTGCCTGGAGTGTACTAAATAGCAATCAGCCCCAGCATTTT. It specifies CAWSVLNSNQPQHF. V gene TRBV30 combines with J gene TRBJ1-5; D unclear. Germline CDR1 and CDR2: GTSNPN and SVGIG (reference sequence). The CDR3 totals 14 residues. V was pared by 0 bases and J by 0 bases, with 6 bases between.

The gene calls are TRBV29-1 and TRBJ2-7, with D perhaps matching TRBD2 (6 bases). The CDR3 loop spans 13 amino acids. Germline loops: CDR1 SQVTM, CDR2 ANQGSEA. V lost 3 bases to trimming and J lost 3 bases, with 12 bases between them. CDR3 loop: CSVEGAGIYEQYF. CDR3 coding DNA: TGCAGCGTTGAGGGCGCGGGGATCTACGAGCAGTACTTC.

The rearrangement uses TRBV30 and TRBJ1-3; no firm D call. Trimming stripped 0 bases from V and 0 bases from J, with 9 bases between. Germline CDR1 GTSNPN, CDR2 SVGIG (reference sequence). The CDR3 is 15 amino acids. The CDR3 here is CAWSVGVFSGNTIYF. CDR3 bases: TGTGCCTGGAGTGTAGGCGTGTTCTCTGGAAACACCATATATTTT. Variable domain in full (rest from reference TRBV30 and TRBJ1-3): SQTIHQWPATLVQPVGSPLSLECTVEGTSNPNLYWYRQAAGRGLQLLFYSVGIGQISSEVPQNLSASRPQDRQFILSSKKLLLSDSGFYLCAWSVGVFSGNTIYFGEGSWLTVV.

The chain recombines TRBV25-1 with TRBJ2-1; D unresolved. V was shortened by 4 bases and J by 2 bases, with 6 bases between the two germline ends. The CDR3 has 13 residues. Germline loops: CDR1 MGHDK, CDR2 SYGVNS. The chain's CDR3 is CASSGAAYNEQFF. In DNA, the CDR3 is TGTGCCAGCAGTGGAGCAGCCTACAATGAGCAGTTCTTC.

The chain uses TRBV25-1 and TRBJ2-5; 7 nucleotides line up with TRBD2. Trimming took 3 bases from V and 6 from J; bases not matched to a gene: 7. This CDR3 contains 14 residues. Germline lookup yields CDR1 MGHDK and CDR2 SYGVNS. The CDR3 sequence: CASSEAGARKTQYF. The CDR3, as DNA: TGTGCCAGCAGTGAGGCGGGAGCTAGAAAGACCCAGTACTTC.

The chain joins TRBV4-3 to TRBJ2-5, with D perhaps matching TRBD2 (5 bases). V was clipped by 2 bases and J by 2 bases, with 12 bases between them. This CDR3 is built from 15 residues. Looked up from germline, CDR1 is LGHNA and CDR2 is YSLEER. The CDR3 is CASSQLGRGQETQYF. The CDR3 DNA sequence: TGCGCCAGCAGCCAACTTGGCAGAGGGCAAGAGACCCAGTACTTC.

The genes are TRBV7-2 and TRBJ2-1; D is ambiguous. V lost 0 bases and J lost 9, with 12 bases in between. Per the germline V gene, CDR1 is SGHTA and CDR2 is FQGNSA. The CDR3 has 14 residues. CDR3 sequence reads: CASSLAHGVGEQFF. The CDR3, as DNA: TGTGCCAGCAGCTTAGCGCACGGAGTTGGTGAGCAGTTCTTC.

V and J are TRBV30 and TRBJ2-1, with TRBD2 identical over 10 bases. Germline lookup yields CDR1 GTSNPN and CDR2 SVGIG (reference sequence). The V gene end was trimmed by 3 bases and the J gene end by 11 bases; junction bases not matched to a gene: 10. This CDR3 is 14 amino acids long. Here the CDR3 DNA reads TGTGCCTGGAGGATAGCGGGAGGCTTAGGAAAGCAGTTCTTC. Translated: CAWRIAGGLGKQFF.